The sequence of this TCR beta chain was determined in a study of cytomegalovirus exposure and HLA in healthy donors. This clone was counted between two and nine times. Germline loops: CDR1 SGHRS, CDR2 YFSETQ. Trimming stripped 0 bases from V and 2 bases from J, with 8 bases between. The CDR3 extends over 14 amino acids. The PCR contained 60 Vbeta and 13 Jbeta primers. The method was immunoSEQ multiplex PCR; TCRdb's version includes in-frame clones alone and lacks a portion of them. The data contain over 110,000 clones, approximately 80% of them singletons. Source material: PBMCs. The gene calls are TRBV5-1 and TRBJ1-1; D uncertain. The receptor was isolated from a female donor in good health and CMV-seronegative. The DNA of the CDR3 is TGCGCCAGCAGCTTGGAGACAAGAAACACTGAAGCTTTCTTT. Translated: CASSLETRNTEAFF.